The T cell receptor beta chain described here comes from a study of monozygotic twins with inflammatory bowel disease. The germline V gene encodes CDR1 MDHEN and CDR2 SYDVKM. The CDR3 covers 18 residues. TCRdb reanalyzed the 5' RACE reads, giving one entry per CDR3 protein sequence and no DNA. This sample's clone table lists approximately 300,000 distinct CDR3 sequences. The gene calls are TRBV28 and TRBJ2-6; no DNA is available, so the TRBD1 call from TCRdb remains unchecked. Sequencing was performed on blood. This receptor was taken from a human donor with ulcerative colitis or Crohn's disease, or a healthy co-twin of an affected twin (not recorded which). The CDR3 here is CASSLAAGFFSGANVLTF.